This T cell receptor (beta chain) was obtained from a study of Graves' ophthalmopathy and Graves' hyperthyroidism (dated by TCRdb to between 2017 and 2018). About the investigation overall: Peripheral blood samples were taken at the time of initial diagnosis, before any treatment was given. T-cell repertoires of thyroid tissue and blood were compared in five or six hyperthyroidism patients. Following sample collection, hyperthyroidism patients were given methimazole at a starting dose of 30 mg daily, and ophthalmopathy patients were given high-dose intravenous methylprednisolone. A discovery set of 100 patients (approximately 45 ophthalmopathy, 60 or so stable hyperthyroidism) was enrolled to explore V-J signatures distinguishing ophthalmopathy from hyperthyroidism. In total, 135 blood samples were TCR-sequenced: approximately 40 ophthalmopathy, some 80 hyperthyroidism and about 17 hyperthyroidism-to-ophthalmopathy patients. The study used TCR beta repertoire signatures to distinguish Graves' ophthalmopathy from Graves' hyperthyroidism and to predict progression to ophthalmopathy. For independent validation, a separate cohort was made up of approximately 19 hyperthyroidism patients plus 17 patients who later progressed from hyperthyroidism to ophthalmopathy.

Results and caveats for the whole study, not just this receptor: Ophthalmopathy was separated from stable hyperthyroidism by the 13-signature model with about 85% sensitivity and less than 82% specificity in cross-validation and with 80%/75% in the test set. In validation, the model predicted ophthalmopathy progression with 55% to 71% sensitivity and 72.22% specificity; some twelve predicted patients were CT-confirmed with GO in a median of roughly 6.8 months. Among expanded thyroid clonotypes with frequency above 0.001, most also showed up in blood, which suggests that blood repertoires may reflect the thyroid immune response. No statistical method was used to set the sample size in advance, and the investigators knew which group each participant was assigned to.

TCR beta CDR3 regions were amplified from RNA transcripts for repertoire sequencing. The first round of RT-PCR was done with HTBI primers and the Qiagen OneStep RT-PCR kit, and was followed by a second round of multiplex PCR, then size selection and purification. Libraries were sequenced on an Illumina HiSeq2000 using paired-end 100 bp reads. Turning to the authors' computational methods: SOAPnuke was used for read processing, and reads with adapters, uncalled bases, a mean Phred below 15, or no exact constant-primer or identifier match were discarded. COPE v1.2.5 was used to merge the high-quality paired reads. Clonotypes were defined as unique nucleotide sequences and were aligned to IMGT TRB V, D and J references using MiTCR v1.1. Analysis was restricted to V-J combinations with a frequency above 0.0001, which covered about 99% of repertoires. A TCR clonal expansion and chaos score per V-J combination was defined as the ratio of F50 clonal expansion to chaos observed in the TCRdist matrix. Features were reduced by Welch's t-statistics and random forest to approximately 13 V-J combinations, which fed a naive Bayes classifier. The similarity between thyroid and blood repertoires was quantified using the Morisita-Horn index. In TCRdb, the public reads were trimmed at Q25 with fastp and aligned with MiXCR, with productive beta chains retained. CDR3 protein sequences are deduplicated, and each keeps its most common genes and DNA. Here the V and J calls rest on TCRdb's processing, not on the authors' analysis. This sample has over 650,000 distinct CDR3 sequences in its table, and about 40% of those were observed once. In total, the top ten clones hold under 3.5% of the sample.

Ophthalmopathy patients had moderately to severely active disease, Clinical Activity Score of at least 3, NOSPECS grade of at least 4, and disease duration under 3 months. Patients with other autoimmune diseases, uncontrolled infections, pregnancy or lactation were excluded from the study. Clinical symptoms, serum thyroxine, TRAb, thyroid ultrasound and orbital computed tomography were used for diagnosis. Ficoll-Paque density gradient centrifugation was used to isolate PBMCs from approximately 11 ml of fresh peripheral blood. Total RNA was extracted with Trizol reagent and quality-checked on an Agilent 2100 Bioanalyzer. This clonotype was seen only a few times. Its antigen is currently not known. The sample holds no much larger clone one base away, and base qualities are not on file. What was sequenced was peripheral blood. The clonotype was recovered from an adult man with Graves' ophthalmopathy.

CDR3 sequence: CASRPSGSASTGELFF. The DNA is TGTGCCAGCAGACCTAGCGGGAGCGCTTCGACCGGGGAGCTGTTTTTT. The sequence is built from TRBV27 and TRBJ2-2; 10 central bases correspond to TRBD2. CDR1 is given as MNHEY and CDR2 as SMNVEV, both from the germline V gene (reference sequence). Ends trimmed: V by 6 bases, J by 5 bases; bases unmatched to a gene: 9. The CDR3, cysteine through phenylalanine, is 16 amino acids long. Left in the record is the CDR3 DNA by itself, 48 bases read in frame from the first base.